The 5 T cell receptor beta chains presented below share a single source sample, sequenced in a study of TIL therapy for anti-PD-1-resistant metastatic lung cancer. The time point denotes: pre-treatment sample, taken before nivolumab and TIL therapy. Sequencing used immunoSEQ v3. Data came from immunoSEQ multiplex PCR; TCRdb stores just in-frame clones and leaves some out. The data contain some 32,000 clones, around two thirds of them singletons. The sample in question was blood, obtained at baseline. Receptor source: a woman aged 30 to 85 with non-small cell lung cancer.

The chain couples TRBV11-3 to TRBJ1-2; D might be TRBD1 (6 bases). Germline V lookup: CDR1 SGHNT, CDR2 YENEEA. This CDR3 is built from 13 residues. V was cut by 5 bases and J by 6 bases, with 13 bases left in between. The CDR3 loop is CASSTRTVDGYTF. For the CDR3, the DNA is TGTGCCAGCAGCACCCGGACAGTAGATGGCTACACCTTC.

The chain links TRBV5-4 to TRBJ1-3; D is unresolved. The CDR3 has 15 amino acids. With 4 bases removed from V and 8 bases from J, the gap between germline ends came to 19 bases. CDR1 and CDR2 from the germline V gene are SGHNT and YYREEE (reference sequence). The CDR3 loop reads CASSPDGSFLDTIYF. The CDR3, as DNA: TGTGCCAGCAGCCCCGACGGAAGTTTCTTAGACACCATATATTTT.

The CDR3 loop is CASSTTSGRTSFFYEQYF. CDR3 nucleotides: TGCGCCAGCAGCACCACTAGCGGGAGAACCTCTTTCTTTTACGAGCAGTACTTC. The rearrangement links TRBV5-1 to TRBJ2-7, with 11 bases that match TRBD2. The trim removed 4 bases at V and 4 bases at J, leaving 16 bases unmatched. The CDR3 has 18 residues. Germline V lookup: CDR1 SGHRS, CDR2 YFSETQ.

The rearrangement joins TRBV7-9 to TRBJ1-3; unclear D gene. This CDR3 spans 15 amino acids. V lost 5 bases to trimming and J lost 4 bases, with 15 bases between them. Germline V gene sequence: CDR1 SEHNR, CDR2 FQNEAQ (reference sequence). The CDR3 sequence: CASSPSSPAGNTIYF. For the CDR3, the DNA is TGTGCCAGCAGCCCCTCCTCACCGGCCGGAAACACCATATATTTT.

The chain has TRBV5-1 and TRBJ2-3; 8 bases agree with TRBD1. The CDR3 covers 16 residues. V shed 4 bases, J shed 7 bases, and the junction held 14 bases outside the gene matches. The germline CDR1 and CDR2 sequences are SGHRS and YFSETQ. CDR3 amino acids: CASSRTLTGAGNTQYF. In DNA, the CDR3 is TGCGCCAGCAGCCGAACCTTGACAGGGGCAGGAAATACGCAGTATTTT.